The 19 T cell receptor beta chains in this list originate from one sample, sequenced in a study of T cells in Graves' hyperthyroidism and ophthalmopathy. Researchers took RNA transcripts and amplified the TCR beta CDR3 regions from them. Using the HTBI primer set, a first-round RT-PCR was run on the TCR CDR3. In TCRdb, the multiplex PCR reads were re-called with MiXCR into one record per CDR3 protein. This table has some 620,000 distinct CDR3 sequences, roughly 17% appearing once. Sequencing was carried out using blood. The receptors originated from a woman aged 25 to 39 with Graves' hyperthyroidism.

The sample holds a few counts of this clonotype. V is TRBV18 and J is TRBJ1-3; no firm D call. Germline CDR1 KGHSH, CDR2 LQKENI. The CDR3 consists of 16 residues. The V end lost 4 bases, the J end lost 0 bases, and 13 bases lay between the germline ends. This chain's CDR3 is CASSQSARNSGNTIYF. CDR3 nucleotide sequence: TGTGCCAGCTCACAAAGCGCCAGAAACTCTGGAAACACCATATATTTT.

The table lists this clonotype with many counts. V gene TRBV11-2 combines with J gene TRBJ2-7; 9 nucleotides agree with TRBD2. V dropped 3 bases and J dropped 3; count of bases not matched to a gene: 6. The CDR3 consists of 15 residues. Germline V gene data show CDR1 as SGHAT and CDR2 as FQNNGV. In DNA, the CDR3 is TGTGCCAGCAGCTTTGGCGGGAGGGACTACTACGAGCAGTACTTC. Protein product: CASSFGGRDYYEQYF.

A few counts support this clonotype. This sequence joins TRBV3-1 and TRBJ1-4; D ambiguous. Germline assignment: CDR1 LGHDT and CDR2 YNNKEL (reference sequence). Trimming cost V 2 bases and J 7 bases, with 14 bases left between them. This CDR3 is 15 amino acids long. CDR3: CASSQYAQFGEKLFF. CDR3 coding DNA: TGTGCCAGCAGCCAATACGCACAATTTGGTGAAAAACTGTTTTTT.

This clonotype was seen only a few times. The rearrangement uses TRBV7-9 and TRBJ1-3; possible D gene TRBD1, 5 bases. CDR1 SEHNR and CDR2 FQNEAQ come from the germline V gene (reference sequence). V dropped 5 bases and J dropped 4 bases, with 9 bases sitting between them. This CDR3 contains 13 residues. CDR3 nucleotides: TGTGCCAGCAGCCCCCGGGACGGAAACACCATATATTTT. Amino acid sequence: CASSPRDGNTIYF.

Only a few counts were recorded for this clonotype. The rearrangement links TRBV7-8 to TRBJ2-7; the match to TRBD2 covers 7 bases. CDR3 length: 14 residues. Germline assignment: CDR1 SGHVS and CDR2 FQNEAQ. Trimming cost V 5 bases and J 4 bases; bases outside gene matches: 8. The CDR3 nucleotides read TGTGCCAGCAGCCCCGACGGGGGGTATTACGAGCAGTACTTC. Its protein product is CASSPDGGYYEQYF.

In this sample, this clonotype turned up many times. The genes are TRBV4-1 and TRBJ2-7; D is undetermined. Trimming shortened V by 1 base and J by 5 bases, and 12 bases separated the two germline ends. Per germline, CDR1 MGHRA and CDR2 YSYEKL. The CDR3 spans 14 residues. CDR3: CASSQGVRPHEQYF. The CDR3 DNA sequence: TGCGCCAGCAGCCAAGGGGTGAGGCCCCACGAGCAGTACTTC.

The V and J genes are TRBV6-2 or TRBV6-3 and TRBJ1-5; 9 nucleotides agree with TRBD1. CDR3 length equals 18 residues. V lost 3 bases to trimming and J lost 4 bases; unmatched junction nucleotides: 13. The germline V gene encodes CDR1 MNHEY and CDR2 SVGEGT. Written as DNA, the CDR3 is TGTGCCAGCAGTTATTCCCTAGGGACAGGGCTCGCGAATCAGCCCCAGCATTTT. Translation gives CASSYSLGTGLANQPQHF.

The genes are TRBV9 and TRBJ2-7; the D gene is possibly TRBD2 (6 bases). Per the germline V gene, CDR1 is SGDLS and CDR2 is YYNGEE. V was clipped by 4 bases and J by 5 bases, with 16 bases between them. The CDR3 extends over 14 amino acids. In nucleotides, the CDR3 is TGTGCCAGCAGCCCCACTAGCATATATGACGAGCAGTACTTC. It codes for CASSPTSIYDEQYF.

In this sample, this clonotype turned up a few times. This chain joins TRBV12-3 or TRBV12-4 and TRBJ2-5, with D perhaps matching TRBD1 (7 bases). V lost 7 bases and J lost 2, with 11 bases in between. The CDR3 runs 13 residues. CDR3 bases: TGTGCCAGCAAACCAGGGGGGCAAGAGACCCAGTACTTC. Residues: CASKPGGQETQYF.

This clonotype occurred many times. The chain links TRBV30 to TRBJ1-4; the match to TRBD1 covers 9 bases. The CDR3 extends over 14 amino acids. After removal of 0 bases from V and 5 bases from J, the junction contained 1 base not matched to a gene. The V gene's germline CDR1 is GTSNPN and CDR2 SVGIG (reference sequence). The CDR3 is CAWSVGTGNEKLFF. The CDR3 region has the DNA TGTGCCTGGAGTGTAGGGACAGGGAATGAAAAACTGTTTTTT.

In this sample, this clonotype turned up many times. The chain joins TRBV12-3 or TRBV12-4 to TRBJ2-5; no firm D call. Trimming took off 2 bases at V and 2 bases at J, with 15 bases between the two ends. The CDR3 length is 16 residues. The DNA for the CDR3 is TGTGCCAGCAGTTTAATCAGAGCCGCCAGACAAGAGACCCAGTACTTC. Its protein product is CASSLIRAARQETQYF.

This clonotype was detected ten times or more. J is TRBJ2-7 and V is TRBV5-1; D unclear. CDR1 is SGHRS and CDR2 is YFSETQ in the germline V gene. V lost 4 bases, J lost 0 bases, and 14 bases lay in between. This CDR3 spans 15 amino acids. The CDR3: CASSPELLSSYEQYF. CDR3 in DNA: TGCGCCAGCAGCCCCGAACTCCTAAGCTCCTACGAGCAGTACTTC.

This clonotype showed up many times. The V call is TRBV7-9, the J call TRBJ1-1; D gene unclear. V lost 3 bases to trimming and J lost 0 bases, with 11 bases between them. CDR1 and CDR2 from the germline V gene are SEHNR and FQNEAQ (reference sequence). CDR3 size: 15 residues. The CDR3 DNA reads as TGTGCCAGCAGCTTCCAACAGTGGATGAACACTGAAGCTTTCTTT. Residues: CASSFQQWMNTEAFF.

The rearrangement joins TRBV4-1 to TRBJ2-1; 7 nucleotides align to TRBD1. This CDR3 is built from 16 residues. Germline V gives CDR1 MGHRA, CDR2 YSYEKL. V was pared by 2 bases and J by 6 bases, with 10 bases of the junction left unmatched. The CDR3 region is CASSQSRQGRPNEQFF. In DNA, the CDR3 is TGCGCCAGCAGCCAAAGTAGACAGGGAAGGCCCAATGAGCAGTTCTTC.

This clonotype was observed many times. This chain connects TRBV11-2 to TRBJ2-7; D is undetermined. The CDR3 spans 12 residues. V lost 5 bases and J 7 bases, leaving 12 bases between the germline ends. Germline V gives CDR1 SGHAT, CDR2 FQNNGV. The CDR3 sequence: CASSLDPLEQYF. CDR3 sequence (DNA): TGTGCCAGCAGCCTTGACCCTTTGGAGCAGTACTTC.

This clonotype was detected many times. The CDR3 protein is CAWNRGDTGELFF. CDR3 coding DNA: TGTGCCTGGAATCGAGGGGACACCGGGGAGCTGTTTTTT. The chain couples TRBV30 to TRBJ2-2; D possibly uses TRBD1 or TRBD2 (5 bases each). The germline CDR1 and CDR2 sequences are GTSNPN and SVGIG (reference sequence). The CDR3 contains 13 residues. V was pared by 4 bases and J by 3 bases, with 9 bases between. Full variable domain (outside the CDR3, taken from reference TRBV30 and TRBJ2-2): SQTIHQWPATLVQPVGSPLSLECTVEGTSNPNLYWYRQAAGRGLQLLFYSVGIGQISSEVPQNLSASRPQDRQFILSSKKLLLSDSGFYLCAWNRGDTGELFFGEGSRLTVL.

This clonotype was counted at least ten times. The chain carries TRBV29-1 and TRBJ2-7, with D unresolved. This CDR3 has 13 residues. Trimming stripped 6 bases from V and 3 bases from J, with 15 bases between. Germline V CDR1 and CDR2: SQVTM, ANQGSEA. CDR3 nucleotide sequence: TGCAGCGTCATTTTCGTCGCCCTCTACGAGCAGTACTTC. Protein sequence: CSVIFVALYEQYF.

This clonotype was counted many times. The CDR3 loop reads CASSLEGTHNEQFF. As DNA, the CDR3 is TGCGCCAGCAGCTTGGAGGGGACCCACAATGAGCAGTTCTTC. The rearrangement uses TRBV5-1 and TRBJ2-1, with D perhaps TRBD1 or TRBD2 (5 bases each). This CDR3 comprises 14 residues. Germline V CDR1 and CDR2: SGHRS, YFSETQ. Trimming removed 0 bases from V and 5 bases from J, with 9 bases in between. Full variable domain (rest looked up from reference TRBV5-1 and TRBJ2-1): KAGVTQTPRYLIKTRGQQVTLSCSPISGHRSVSWYQQTPGQGLQFLFEYFSETQRNKGNFPGRFSGRQFSNSRSEMNVSTLELGDSALYLCASSLEGTHNEQFFGPGTRLTVL.

This clonotype has a count of ten or more. The V and J genes are TRBV28 and TRBJ1-5; perhaps TRBD1 as D (6 bases). With 10 bases removed from V and 9 bases from J, the gap between germline ends came to 19 bases. This CDR3 has 13 amino acids. CDR1 MDHEN and CDR2 SYDVKM come from the germline V gene. CDR3 sequence (DNA): TGTGCCAACTCGGGGGGCCACGGTTTGCCCCAGCATTTT. Protein: CANSGGHGLPQHF. The full variable domain, rest sourced from reference TRBV28 and TRBJ1-5, is DVKVTQSSRYLVKRTGEKVFLECVQDMDHENMFWYRQDPGLGLRLIYFSYDVKMKEKGDIPEGYSVSREKKERFSLILESASTNQTSMYLCANSGGHGLPQHFGDGTRLSIL.